The rows below give T cell receptor beta chains drawn from one sample of a study of control samples from healthy donors and cancer patients. Sequencing used immunoSEQ multiplex PCR; TCRdb keeps in-frame clones, though not all of them. The sample includes tens of thousands of clones, approximately 93% seen only once; the top ten take about 1.3%. The specimen sequenced was PBMCs. The receptors stem from a woman aged 40 to 49 with lung cancer. CDR3s include the opening cysteine and the closing phenylalanine or tryptophan. A D gene is named only where the DNA matches it firmly. Size tells how often a clone was seen (once, few, many) or the class of an expanded clone, and some rows leave it out.

D gene: TRBD1
V gene: TRBV5-1
clone size: .
J gene: TRBJ2-7
CDR3 DNA: TGCGCCAGCACCTTCGGACAGGGGGTCAACGAGCAGTACTTC
CDR3 protein: CASTFGQGVNEQYF

D gene: .
V gene: TRBV28
clone size: .
J gene: TRBJ2-7
CDR3 DNA: TGTGCCAGCAGTTTTAAGGGGAAAGGCTCATACGAGCAGTACTTC
CDR3 protein: CASSFKGKGSYEQYF

D gene: TRBD2
V gene: TRBV3-1/TRBV3-2
clone size: .
J gene: TRBJ2-7
CDR3 DNA: TGTGCCAGCAGCCAAGATCGGCGGGGGATGTACGAGCAGTACTTC
CDR3 protein: CASSQDRRGMYEQYF

D gene: TRBD2
V gene: TRBV11-2
clone size: .
J gene: TRBJ2-3
CDR3 DNA: TGTGCCAGCAGCGCAAATAGCGGGTGGGCAGATACGCAGTATTTT
CDR3 protein: CASSANSGWADTQYF

D gene: .
V gene: TRBV30
clone size: .
J gene: TRBJ2-5
CDR3 DNA: TGTGCCTGGGACCGCCGGGACCTAAGGGCGGGCGAGACCCAGTACTTC
CDR3 protein: CAWDRRDLRAGETQYF

D gene: .
V gene: TRBV7-2
clone size: .
J gene: TRBJ2-7
CDR3 DNA: TGTGCCAGCAGTCCGAACCACCCCTACGAGCAGTACTTC
CDR3 protein: CASSPNHPYEQYF

D gene: .
V gene: TRBV4-1
clone size: .
J gene: TRBJ1-1
CDR3 DNA: TGCGCCAGCAGCCAAGTAGGAGTTGAAGCTTTCTTT
CDR3 protein: CASSQVGVEAFF

D gene: TRBD1
V gene: TRBV18
clone size: .
J gene: TRBJ1-3
CDR3 DNA: TGTGCCAGCCCGACAGGGCTCGGAAACACCATATATTTT
CDR3 protein: CASPTGLGNTIYF

D gene: .
V gene: TRBV11-2
clone size: .
J gene: TRBJ2-3
CDR3 DNA: TGTGCCAGCAGCGCTAGCACAGATACGCAGTATTTT
CDR3 protein: CASSASTDTQYF

D gene: .
V gene: TRBV5-1
clone size: .
J gene: TRBJ1-1
CDR3 DNA: TGCGCCAGCAGCTTAGGGGGAGTAGACACTGAAGCTTTCTTT
CDR3 protein: CASSLGGVDTEAFF

D gene: .
V gene: TRBV11-2
clone size: few
J gene: TRBJ2-7
CDR3 DNA: TGTGCCAGCAGCGAGAGGGCAGGGATATACGAGCAGTACTTC
CDR3 protein: CASSERAGIYEQYF

D gene: .
V gene: TRBV18
clone size: .
J gene: TRBJ1-1
CDR3 DNA: TGTGCCAGCTCACCACCAACAGGCCGGAACACTGAAGCTTTCTTT
CDR3 protein: CASSPPTGRNTEAFF

D gene: .
V gene: TRBV2
clone size: .
J gene: TRBJ1-5
CDR3 DNA: TGTGCCAGCAGTGAAATGACGTACTATAGCAATCAGCCCCAGCATTTT
CDR3 protein: CASSEMTYYSNQPQHF

D gene: .
V gene: TRBV6-5
clone size: once
J gene: TRBJ2-3
CDR3 DNA: TGTGCCAGCAGTTACTCGAATCGAAACCCAGGAGATACGCAATATTTT
CDR3 protein: CASSYSNRNPGDTQYF

D gene: TRBD1
V gene: TRBV5-6
clone size: .
J gene: TRBJ1-2
CDR3 DNA: TGTGCCAGCAGCTCTGAGACCGGGACAGGGTTTGGCTACACCTTC
CDR3 protein: CASSSETGTGFGYTF

D gene: TRBD1
V gene: TRBV6-6
clone size: .
J gene: TRBJ1-1
CDR3 DNA: TGTGCCACCCTCGGACAGGAGGGGAGGTTTGAAGCTTTCTTT
CDR3 protein: CATLGQEGRFEAFF

D gene: .
V gene: TRBV7-9
clone size: .
J gene: TRBJ1-6
CDR3 DNA: TGTGCCAGCAGCTTAGGTCCAGGGGATAATTCACCCCTCCACTTT
CDR3 protein: CASSLGPGDNSPLHF

D gene: .
V gene: TRBV12-3/TRBV12-4
clone size: .
J gene: TRBJ1-1
CDR3 DNA: TGTGCCAGCAGTTTGACTAACGAGGTCTTAGCTTTCTTT
CDR3 protein: CASSLTNEVLAFF

D gene: .
V gene: TRBV28
clone size: .
J gene: TRBJ2-1
CDR3 DNA: TGTGCCAGCAGTCTCACTCGGATGAGCTCCTACAATGAGCAGTTCTTC
CDR3 protein: CASSLTRMSSYNEQFF

D gene: .
V gene: TRBV7-9
clone size: .
J gene: TRBJ2-3
CDR3 DNA: TGTGCCAGCAGCTCCCCAAGTTGGACACCGGGTTTTTACACAGATACGCAGTATTTT
CDR3 protein: CASSSPSWTPGFYTDTQYF

D gene: .
V gene: TRBV30
clone size: .
J gene: TRBJ1-2
CDR3 DNA: TGTGCCTGGAGTAGCCAATTCCAGTATGGCTACACCTTC
CDR3 protein: CAWSSQFQYGYTF

D gene: .
V gene: TRBV7-7
clone size: .
J gene: TRBJ2-5
CDR3 DNA: TGTGCTAGCAGCCCGACCCAGAGGGCAGAGACCCAGTACTTC
CDR3 protein: CASSPTQRAETQYF

D gene: TRBD1
V gene: TRBV5-1
clone size: .
J gene: TRBJ1-2
CDR3 DNA: TGCGCCAGCAGCGGGACAGGGAACTATGGCTACACCTTC
CDR3 protein: CASSGTGNYGYTF

D gene: .
V gene: TRBV2
clone size: .
J gene: TRBJ2-1
CDR3 DNA: TGTGCCAGCACCCTAGACCGGGGTGAGCAGTTCTTC
CDR3 protein: CASTLDRGEQFF